The 19 T cell receptor beta chains below come from one sample, sequenced in a study of cytomegalovirus exposure and HLA in healthy donors. PCR primers comprised 60 Vbeta and 13 Jbeta primers. Data came from immunoSEQ multiplex PCR; TCRdb stores just in-frame clones and leaves some out. This sample yields fewer than 250,000 clones, of which about 80% are seen a single time; around 3.6% belongs to the top ten. What was sequenced was PBMCs. The source is a man in his forties in good health and CMV-seropositive.

This chain joins TRBV7-8 and TRBJ1-4, with TRBD1 as a possible D gene (5 bases). The CDR3 totals 14 residues. Germline V gene sequence: CDR1 SGHVS, CDR2 FQNEAQ. Trimming took off 8 bases at V and 7 bases at J, with 17 bases between the two ends. DNA of the CDR3: TGTGCCAGCCGGGACCTTGGGGGGGGTGAAAAACTGTTTTTT. Translation: CASRDLGGGEKLFF.

This clone appeared a single time. This sequence joins TRBV7-9 and TRBJ1-1; D may be TRBD1 (5 bases). Germline CDR1 SEHNR, CDR2 FQNEAQ (reference sequence). V was clipped by 1 base and J by 5 bases, with 11 bases between them. CDR3 length equals 14 residues. CDR3 bases: TGTGCCAGCAGCTTAGAGTGGACAACGACTGAAGCTTTCTTT. Translating it yields CASSLEWTTTEAFF.

This clone was detected once. V gene TRBV4-2 combines with J gene TRBJ2-3; 15 nucleotides align to TRBD2. The junction had 7 bases not matched to a gene; V was cut back by 5 bases and J by 4 bases. The CDR3 has 17 residues. Germline V gene lookup returns CDR1 LGHNA and CDR2 YNFKEQ. Written as DNA, the CDR3 is TGTGCCAGCAGCTCCCCTGGGACTAGCGGGGGGTCAGATACGCAGTATTTT. Translated: CASSSPGTSGGSDTQYF.

This chain's CDR3 is CASSRGAPSEAFF. The CDR3 DNA reads as TGTGCCAGCAGTCGCGGGGCCCCTTCTGAAGCTTTCTTT. V gene TRBV13 combines with J gene TRBJ1-1; maybe TRBD1 (5 bases). The CDR3 extends over 13 amino acids. Between the trimmed V and J ends, which lost 6 bases and 6 bases, there was a span of 14 bases. The germline V gene encodes CDR1 PRHDT and CDR2 FYEKMQ (reference sequence).

V gene TRBV27 combines with J gene TRBJ1-3, with TRBD1 as a possible D gene (6 bases). V was shortened by 3 bases and J by 0 bases, with 15 bases between the two germline ends. CDR3 length: 17 residues. CDR1 is MNHEY, CDR2 SMNVEV, per germline (reference sequence). The CDR3 loop reads CASSFPRTANSGNTIYF. In nucleotides, the CDR3 is TGTGCCAGCAGTTTCCCCCGGACAGCAAACTCTGGAAACACCATATATTTT.

J is TRBJ1-6 and V is TRBV18, with D unresolved. CDR1 and CDR2 from the germline V gene are KGHSH and LQKENI. The CDR3 covers 17 residues. Deletions cut 3 bases from V and 8 bases from J, with 20 bases between. CDR3 in amino acids: CASSPYRRGGGDSPLHF. For the CDR3, the DNA is TGTGCCAGCTCACCTTATCGTCGGGGAGGTGGGGATTCACCCCTCCACTTT.

The V and J genes are TRBV4-2 and TRBJ2-3; 12 bases line up with TRBD2. Germline CDR1 LGHNA, CDR2 YNFKEQ. This CDR3 is built from 17 residues. J was trimmed by 0 bases and V by 4 bases; bases with no gene match: 5. The CDR3 here is CASSPRTSGISTDTQYF. The CDR3 DNA reads as TGTGCCAGCAGCCCACGGACTAGCGGGATTAGCACAGATACGCAGTATTTT.

This chain joins TRBV28 and TRBJ1-1; D unclear. Germline V CDR1 and CDR2: MDHEN, SYDVKM. The ends were cut back, 6 bases at V and 0 bases at J, with 5 bases in the middle. The CDR3 spans 12 residues. The CDR3: CASRTVNTEAFF. The CDR3 bases are TGTGCCAGCAGAACGGTGAACACTGAAGCTTTCTTT. Based on the CDR3 plus reference TRBV28 and TRBJ1-1, the full variable domain is DVKVTQSSRYLVKRTGEKVFLECVQDMDHENMFWYRQDPGLGLRLIYFSYDVKMKEKGDIPEGYSVSREKKERFSLILESASTNQTSMYLCASRTVNTEAFFGQGTRLTVV.

This clone showed up just a few times. This chain links TRBV5-4 with TRBJ2-7, with D perhaps matching TRBD2 (5 bases). The ends were cut back, 4 bases at V and 7 bases at J, with 24 bases in the middle. The germline CDR1 and CDR2 sequences are SGHNT and YYREEE (reference sequence). This CDR3 is built from 16 residues. CDR3 bases: TGTGCCAGCAGCGCAAGGACGGTTCTCAGTACGGGGGAGCAGTACTTC. Translating gives CASSARTVLSTGEQYF. The full variable domain, completed using reference TRBV5-4 and TRBJ2-7, is ETGVTQSPTHLIKTRGQQVTLRCSSQSGHNTVSWYQQALGQGPQFIFQYYREEENGRGNFPPRFSGLQFPNYSSELNVNALELDDSALYLCASSARTVLSTGEQYFGPGTRLTVT.

This chain joins TRBV4-3 and TRBJ1-2; D might be TRBD1 (5 bases). Looked up from germline, CDR1 is LGHNA and CDR2 is YSLEER. Trimming left V 0 bases short and J 4 bases short, with 15 bases between. The CDR3 spans 16 residues. The CDR3 here is CASSQEGGPPAYGYTF. For the CDR3, the DNA is TGCGCCAGCAGCCAAGAGGGGGGACCGCCGGCCTATGGCTACACCTTC.

This chain uses TRBV9 with TRBJ2-5; 13 nucleotides align to TRBD2. The J segment lost 5 bases and the V segment lost 0 bases, leaving 4 bases of the junction unmatched. The CDR3 covers 16 residues. Germline lookup yields CDR1 SGDLS and CDR2 YYNGEE. This CDR3 reads CASSVATSGGEETQYF. The CDR3 DNA reads as TGTGCCAGCAGCGTAGCTACTAGCGGGGGGGAGGAGACCCAGTACTTC.

The rearrangement joins TRBV11-2 to TRBJ2-7; D may be TRBD1 (5 bases). V lost 3 bases to trimming and J lost 3 bases, with 15 bases between them. The CDR3 has 15 amino acids. Germline V CDR1 and CDR2: SGHAT, FQNNGV. CDR3 coding DNA: TGTGCCAGCAGCTTCCTCTCACAGGAGTACTACGAGCAGTACTTC. Amino acids: CASSFLSQEYYEQYF.

The chain uses TRBV7-9 and TRBJ2-1; the match to TRBD1 covers 7 bases. CDR1 and CDR2 from the germline V gene are SEHNR and FQNEAQ (reference sequence). The junction had 4 bases not matched to a gene; V was cut back by 3 bases and J by 2 bases. The CDR3 sequence is 15 residues long. The CDR3 DNA reads TGTGCCAGCAGCTTCCCAGGGGGTGCCTACAATGAGCAGTTCTTC. Amino acid sequence: CASSFPGGAYNEQFF.

V gene TRBV29-1 combines with J gene TRBJ2-1; 8 bases match TRBD2. The germline V gene encodes CDR1 SQVTM and CDR2 ANQGSEA. V gave up 7 bases and J gave up 10 bases; unmatched junction bases: 15. This CDR3 spans 14 amino acids. CDR3 DNA sequence: TGCAGCGCGGTGTGGGGACTAGTTTTGTTAGAGCAGTTCTTC. It encodes CSAVWGLVLLEQFF.

The chain joins TRBV13 to TRBJ2-4, with 7 bases aligning to TRBD2. CDR3 length: 15 amino acids. Germline V gives CDR1 PRHDT, CDR2 FYEKMQ (reference sequence). The J segment lost 0 bases and the V segment lost 4 bases, leaving 3 bases of the junction unmatched. The CDR3 region has the DNA TGTGCCAGCAGCTCGACTAGCATAGCCAAAAACATTCAGTACTTC. Translating it yields CASSSTSIAKNIQYF.

CDR3 residues: CASSLRPRDSSYEQYF. The CDR3 DNA sequence: TGTGCCAGCAGCTTAAGGCCCCGGGACAGCTCCTACGAGCAGTACTTC. The chain uses TRBV7-9 and TRBJ2-7; 7 bases are shared with TRBD1. From germline, CDR1 is SEHNR and CDR2 FQNEAQ (reference sequence). The CDR3 runs to 16 residues. V lost 2 bases to trimming and J lost 0 bases; unmatched junction nucleotides: 7.

V gene TRBV4-3 combines with J gene TRBJ1-4; D remains ambiguous. Between the trimmed V and J ends, which lost 1 base and 8 bases, there was a span of 11 bases. Germline CDR1 LGHNA, CDR2 YSLEER. The CDR3 contains 14 residues. CDR3 coding DNA: TGCGCCAGCAGCCAAGGGAGGGTAGGGGAAAAACTGTTTTTT. This gives the protein CASSQGRVGEKLFF.

The chain joins TRBV21-1 to TRBJ1-6. TRBV21-1 is recorded as a pseudogene. The length of the CDR3 is 17 residues. CDR3 loop: CARRPRGLFSYNSPLHF. DNA for the CDR3: TGTGCCAGGCGGCCTAGGGGACTGTTCTCCTATAATTCACCCCTCCACTTT.

V is TRBV27 and J is TRBJ2-7; 7 bases are a match to TRBD1. CDR3 length: 14 amino acids. Germline CDR1 and CDR2: MNHEY and SMNVEV (reference sequence). V lost 5 bases to trimming and J lost 9 bases; unmatched junction nucleotides: 13. The CDR3 DNA follows: TGTGCCAGCAGTCCTACAGGGGCGGTGGATAGGCAGTACTTC. This sequence encodes CASSPTGAVDRQYF.